Included here is one T cell receptor beta chain sequence, with context. The sample belongs to a study of blood T cell repertoires in COVID-19. Looking at the study overall: From T cells, B-cell-depleted T cells, or PBMCs came the material, which was cDNA or gDNA.

TCRdb's table, derived via immunoSEQ multiplex PCR, lists solely in-frame clones and lacks some. The sample has around 360,000 clones; about 90% are singletons. J lost 8 bases, V lost 4 bases, and 11 bases had no gene match. Germline values: CDR1 SEHNR, CDR2 FQNEAQ (reference sequence). The CDR3 extends over 15 amino acids. Sequencing was carried out using peripheral blood. This clonotype was obtained from a woman in her 30s with COVID-19, enrolled during active disease. The chain combines TRBV7-9 with TRBJ2-1, with 7 bases matching TRBD1. CDR3 in DNA: TGTGCCAGCAGCTCCGCCCGACAGGGTACCGATGAGCAGTTCTTC. Translation gives CASSSARQGTDEQFF.